This T cell receptor beta chain was identified during a study of cytomegalovirus exposure and HLA in healthy donors (dated by TCRdb to 2015 to 2018). Study-level background: In an earlier analysis of under 600 of the donors, approximately 260 Gb of sequence data and some 100 million unique TCR beta sequences from roughly 190 million T cells were reported. Roughly 310 gigabases of sequencing data and tens of millions of unique TCR sequences were included in an early release covering roughly 600 HLA-typed donors. Of the 300 to 500 genotyped donors, approximately 80% were placed in the genetic ancestry cluster associated with self-reported Caucasian donors. The aim of the study was to test whether cataloging public T cell receptors could identify signatures of past pathogen exposure. The T cell repertoires of about 700 subjects were profiled by immunosequencing and related to cytomegalovirus serostatus. In addition to the first cohort of around 670 subjects, a separate validation cohort of 100 to 150 different subjects was used. To predict cytomegalovirus infection status, the study combined high-throughput TCR immunosequencing, statistical association of individual TCRs with disease status, and machine learning. To study patterns of TCR occurrence, a later analysis re-analyzed previously published TCR beta repertoires from 600 to 750 donors and added high-resolution HLA genotyping. The later analysis used no new phenotypic data to find candidate immune exposures, relying instead on TCR beta sequences and their occurrence across donors. In an earlier analysis of around 540 of the donors, high-throughput TCR beta sequencing was used to judge whether each TCR beta V gene segment behaved as functional or pseudogenic. Donor age, sex, ethnicity and CMV serostatus were collected together with the repertoire data. A later genetic analysis used genome-wide SNP genotypes for about three fifths of the 666 donors, treating that subset as a discovery cohort. Every repertoire in the discovery cohort had been generated on one and the same sequencing platform. Both class I and class II loci were covered by HLA typing, at four-digit resolution. The number of donors typed differed by locus, with roughly 620-630 for A, B, C, DRB1 and DQB1, roughly 550 for DQA1, over 600 for DPA1, and around 450 for DPB1. Four or five DR-DQ haplotypes were treated as single units for association and clustering because of strong linkage in the cohort. On average, around 230,000 unique TCR beta nucleotide sequences were sequenced per donor among 398 genotyped donors of the cohort, with 15% to 20% of those sequences being non-productive.

Here is what the overall study found, with its caveats: According to a later analysis, parvovirus B19, influenza, CMV and Epstein-Barr virus appeared linked to several top co-occurrence clusters. Because counts were too low, more than 15 rarely observed V segments, including chromosome 9 orphons, were left out of the earlier analysis of a few hundred of the donors. Correlated functional status among segregating V segments might reflect linkage disequilibrium, but an unknown experimental factor could not be ruled out. The classifier was reported to diagnose cytomegalovirus status with high specificity and sensitivity in both the original and validation cohorts. In vitro tests confirmed that a few of the cytomegalovirus-associated TCR beta chains recognize cytomegalovirus antigens. CMV serostatus was the only immune exposure information available for the cohort. A further reported finding was that TCR beta sequences accurately predicted the HLA-A and HLA-B alleles for most subjects in the first cohort. Presence/absence analyses assumed roughly uniform sequencing depth across donors, an assumption that may not hold. In a later analysis, some 18,000 TCR beta sequences were associated with specific HLA alleles at a false discovery rate of 0.05. In a later genetic analysis, fewer N-insertions in productive TCRs were reported among donors in an Asian-associated ancestry cluster than the roughly 640-donor mean. Because HLA typing was unavailable for some donors at each locus, only the typed subset was used in association tests. Broadly in line with IMGT annotations, most TCR beta V segments showed up in productive rearrangements about 87% or about 30% of the time in an earlier analysis of several hundred of the donors. When HLA alleles, especially DR and DQ, strongly co-occurred, attributing TCR associations to individual alleles was difficult. A later analysis found that most CMV-associated TCR beta chains appeared HLA-restricted, with HLA associations seemingly driven largely by CMV exposure. According to the authors, the approach could potentially be generalized to other disease states and immunological phenotypes. The 87-base-pair reads could not distinguish some IMGT-functional V segments, including TRBV6-2 and TRBV6-3, so those segments were excluded. The cohort was sequenced for TCR beta chains only, and without alpha or paired-chain data the features that could be detected were limited. A group of highly shared sequence variants was considered likely to be a technical artifact of the sequencing pipeline. Most TCR sequences were seen in very few donors, while some public TCRs were found in many individuals. In a later analysis, TCR association rates were found to vary across HLA loci, with the most associated TCRs seen for DRB1 alleles and the fewest for HLA-C alleles. A total of roughly 160 TCR beta chains were listed by the study as associated with cytomegalovirus. In a later analysis, HLA-associated TCR beta chains were found to be more clonally expanded and to have lower generation probabilities than equally common non-associated chains. V-gene and J-gene trimming of TCR beta chains was associated with a missense DCLRE1C variant in a later genetic analysis, and the association was replicated in an independent cohort.

The method behind the library was the immunoSEQ multiplex PCR assay. For the multiplex PCR, a mixture combining 60 forward primers for TCR Vbeta segments and 13 reverse primers for TCR Jbeta segments was used. The CDR3 region of rearranged TCR beta genes was amplified from genomic DNA by a multiplex PCR assay. On the Illumina HiSeq System, the amplified TCR beta libraries were sequenced as 87-base-pair reads. The original methods were these. A later analysis tallied around 82 million unique TCR beta chains across the 666 repertoires, and 10 million to 11 million of those chains were shared by two or more donors. Raw reads were error-corrected and collapsed into unique sequences by a nearest-neighbor algorithm in which closely related sequences were merged to remove PCR and sequencing errors. V, D and J gene segments were assigned by aligning CDR3 sequences to IMGT reference sequences. Each retained sequence needed at least a six-nucleotide match to both a V gene segment and a J gene segment. Rearrangements were classified as productive when the CDR3 lacked stop codons and remained in frame with V and J, and all other rearrangements were classified as non-productive. CDR3 was defined by IMGT convention, running from the second conserved V-encoded cysteine to the conserved J-encoded phenylalanine. Sequences without an unambiguous match to a single V gene segment were excluded from the earlier analysis of several hundred of the donors. An earlier analysis of 587 of the donors classified V segments as functional when productive rearrangements were above 56.7% and as segregating when the standard deviation between donors was above 5%. A statistical classification framework was developed to diagnose cytomegalovirus status using the catalog of TCR beta chain sequences. In a later analysis, TCR nucleotide sequences were compared against IMGT/GENE-DB human TR gene sequences so that V and J genes could be assigned. A later analysis assigned CDR3 sequences and most-parsimonious VDJ recombination scenarios with the TCRdist pipeline. In a later analysis, each TCR beta chain was defined by its CDR3 amino acid sequence together with its V-gene family, and reads lacking a unique V-gene family were excluded. A later analysis removed 550 to 700 highly shared, low-generation-probability nucleotide sequences to deal with suspected cross-contamination and a sequencing artifact. A later analysis calculated a clonal expansion index for each public chain from normalized within-repertoire ranks of inferred template counts. Generation probabilities in a later analysis came from a VDJ recombination model fitted to out-of-frame rearrangements, and those results were checked against IGoR. In a later analysis, TCR-TCR, TCR-HLA and TCR-CMV co-occurrence was scored with hypergeometric tests, and a repertoire-size bias correction was applied to TCR pairs. False discovery rates were estimated in a later analysis by permuting HLA or CMV assignments 20 times. In a later analysis, co-occurring TCRs were grouped with DBSCAN, and TCRdist sequence similarity was added when clustering was performed within HLA-allele-positive subsets. For co-occurrence clustering, repertoires with fewer than 30,000 or more than 120,000 public chains were excluded, along with a handful of repertoires with anomalous nucleotide sharing. Drawn from immuneACCESS, this table holds only the in-frame rearrangements with V and J called that TCRdb kept. Clones are partly lost; checked studies trace under half to an unresolved V gene and leave the rest unexplained. V and J calls and clone size are as listed in that table; D and trimming were resolved from the DNA. The sample data list 80,000 to 95,000 clones, and 63% of these were observed just once. Together, the top ten hold about 6.7% of the sample.

This clone turned up a few times. Its cognate antigen has yet to be identified. Base qualities are not provided; no much larger clone lies one nucleotide away. The cohort comprised around 690 healthy bone marrow donors. All cohort members were sampled while nominally healthy, although unrecorded immune exposures were likely present. The donor tested CMV seronegative, placing the donor among the approximately 360 seronegative members of the cohort. Each donor provided a peripheral blood sample, and peripheral blood mononuclear cells were used for TCR beta sequencing. The Qiagen DNeasy Blood Extraction Kit was used to extract genomic DNA from the blood cell samples. CDR1 and CDR2 are read off the germline V gene as MDHEN and SYDVKM. Spanning cysteine to phenylalanine, the CDR3 consists of 17 amino acids. Only the CDR3 region is kept as DNA, spanning 51 bases read in frame from base 1. Trimming removed 6 bases from V and 4 bases from J; the gene matches leave 18 bases unexplained.

This chain is built from TRBV28 and TRBJ2-7; 7 middle bases align to TRBD1. Sequenced material: PBMCs. This receptor was taken from a woman in her 30s in good health and CMV-seronegative. CDR3 sequence: CASRTREGGQRNYEQYF. The bases read TGTGCCAGCAGAACCCGAGAAGGGGGACAGAGAAATTACGAGCAGTACTTC.